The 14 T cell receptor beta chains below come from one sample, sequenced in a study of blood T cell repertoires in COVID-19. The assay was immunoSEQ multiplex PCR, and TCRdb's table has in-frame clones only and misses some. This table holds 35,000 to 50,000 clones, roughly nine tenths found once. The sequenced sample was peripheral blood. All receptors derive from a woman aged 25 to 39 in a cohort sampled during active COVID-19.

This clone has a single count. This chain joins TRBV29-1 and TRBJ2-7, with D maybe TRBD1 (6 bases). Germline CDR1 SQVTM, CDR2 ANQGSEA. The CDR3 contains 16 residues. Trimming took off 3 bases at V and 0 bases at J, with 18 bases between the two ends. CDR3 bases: TGCAGCGTTGACCTCCCGGACAGAAGGAGCTCCTACGAGCAGTACTTC. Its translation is CSVDLPDRRSSYEQYF.

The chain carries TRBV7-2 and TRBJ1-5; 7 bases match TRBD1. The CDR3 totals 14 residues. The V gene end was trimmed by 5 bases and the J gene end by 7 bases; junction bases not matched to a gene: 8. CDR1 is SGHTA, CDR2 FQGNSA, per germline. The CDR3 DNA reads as TGTGCCAGCAGCCGCCAGGGGGTGCAGCAGCCCCAGCATTTT. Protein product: CASSRQGVQQPQHF.

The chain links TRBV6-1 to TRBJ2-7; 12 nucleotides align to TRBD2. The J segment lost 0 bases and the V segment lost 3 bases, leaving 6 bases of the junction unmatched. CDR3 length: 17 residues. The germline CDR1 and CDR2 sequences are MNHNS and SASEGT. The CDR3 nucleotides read TGTGCCAGCAGTGACAAATCGGGACTAGCGGGCTCCTACGAGCAGTACTTC. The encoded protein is CASSDKSGLAGSYEQYF.

For the CDR3, the DNA is TGTGCCAGCAGCTTATTGGGACAGGGTTTATCTGGAAACACCATATATTTT. This gives the protein CASSLLGQGLSGNTIYF. The V gene is TRBV7-9, the J gene TRBJ1-3, with TRBD1 identical over 9 bases. V lost 2 bases to trimming and J lost 1 base; unmatched junction nucleotides: 6. Per the germline V gene, CDR1 is SEHNR and CDR2 is FQNEAQ (reference sequence). CDR3 size: 17 residues.

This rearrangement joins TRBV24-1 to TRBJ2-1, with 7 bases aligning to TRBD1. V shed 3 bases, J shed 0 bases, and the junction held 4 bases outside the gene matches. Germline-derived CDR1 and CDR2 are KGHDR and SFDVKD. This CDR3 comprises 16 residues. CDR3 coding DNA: TGTGCCACCAGTGATCTGACAGGGAGCTCCTACAATGAGCAGTTCTTC. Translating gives CATSDLTGSSYNEQFF.

CDR3 in amino acids: CASSSYPQGAEGYTF. The CDR3 bases are TGTGCCAGCAGCTCGTACCCACAGGGGGCGGAAGGCTACACCTTC. The V and J genes are TRBV7-8 and TRBJ1-2; 9 bases are shared with TRBD1. Trimming at V came to 4 bases and at J to 8 bases, leaving 11 bases not matched to a gene. CDR1 and CDR2 from the germline V gene are SGHVS and FQNEAQ. The CDR3 consists of 15 residues.

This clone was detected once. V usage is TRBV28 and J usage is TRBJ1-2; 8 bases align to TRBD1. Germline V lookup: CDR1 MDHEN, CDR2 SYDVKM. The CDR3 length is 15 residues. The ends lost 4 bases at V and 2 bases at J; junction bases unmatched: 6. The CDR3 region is CASSSGQVQNYGYTF. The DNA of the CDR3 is TGTGCCAGCAGTTCGGGACAGGTACAGAACTATGGCTACACCTTC.

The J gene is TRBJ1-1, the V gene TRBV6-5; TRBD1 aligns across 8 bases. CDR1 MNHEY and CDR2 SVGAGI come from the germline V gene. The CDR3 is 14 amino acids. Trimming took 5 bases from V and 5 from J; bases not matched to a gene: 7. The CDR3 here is CASSPQGARTEAFF. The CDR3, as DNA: TGTGCCAGCAGTCCCCAGGGGGCGCGTACTGAAGCTTTCTTT.

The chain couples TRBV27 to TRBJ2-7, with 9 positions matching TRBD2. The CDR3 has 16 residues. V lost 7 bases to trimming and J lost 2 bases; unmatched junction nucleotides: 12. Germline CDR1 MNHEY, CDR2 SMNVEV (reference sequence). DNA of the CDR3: TGTGCCAGCAACGCAGCTCTAGCGGGACCCACCTACGAGCAGTACTTC. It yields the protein CASNAALAGPTYEQYF.

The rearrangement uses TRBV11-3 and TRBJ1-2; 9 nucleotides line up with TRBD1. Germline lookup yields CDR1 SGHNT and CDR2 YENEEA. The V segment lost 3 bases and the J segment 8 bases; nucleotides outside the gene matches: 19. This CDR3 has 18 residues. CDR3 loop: CASSLSWDRALKGGGYTF. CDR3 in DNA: TGTGCCAGCAGCTTGTCTTGGGACAGGGCACTTAAAGGAGGGGGCTACACCTTC.

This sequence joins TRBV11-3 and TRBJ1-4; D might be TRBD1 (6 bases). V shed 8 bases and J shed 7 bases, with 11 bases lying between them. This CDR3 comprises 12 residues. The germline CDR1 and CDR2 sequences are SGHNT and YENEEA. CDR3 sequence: CASQGGAEKLFF. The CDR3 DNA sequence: TGTGCCAGCCAAGGGGGGGCTGAAAAACTGTTTTTT.

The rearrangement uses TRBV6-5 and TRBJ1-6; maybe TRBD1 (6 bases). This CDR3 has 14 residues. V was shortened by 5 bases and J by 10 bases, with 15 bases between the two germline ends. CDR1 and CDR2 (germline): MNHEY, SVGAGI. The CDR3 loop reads CASSTRGFGSPLHF. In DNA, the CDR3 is TGTGCCAGCAGTACCAGGGGTTTCGGATCACCCCTCCACTTT.

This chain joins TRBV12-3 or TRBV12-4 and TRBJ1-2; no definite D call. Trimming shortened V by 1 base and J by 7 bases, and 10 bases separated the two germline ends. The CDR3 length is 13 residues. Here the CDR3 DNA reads TGTGCCAGCAGTTTAGGGTTTGTGAGTGGCTACACCTTC. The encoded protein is CASSLGFVSGYTF.

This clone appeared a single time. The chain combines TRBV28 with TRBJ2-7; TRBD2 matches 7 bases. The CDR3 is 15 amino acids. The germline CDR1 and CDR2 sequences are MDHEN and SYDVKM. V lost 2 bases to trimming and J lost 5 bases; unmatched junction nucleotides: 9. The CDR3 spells CASSLTGGRPNEQYF. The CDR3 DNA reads TGTGCCAGCAGTTTAACGGGAGGTCGGCCCAACGAGCAGTACTTC.